The 13 T cell receptor beta chains below were found in one sample sequenced in a study of cytomegalovirus exposure and HLA in healthy donors. 13 Jbeta primers and 60 Vbeta primers were used for the PCR. Some clones are missing from TCRdb's copy, which holds only in-frame ones; the method was immunoSEQ multiplex PCR. The sample lists around 130,000 clones; around 66% were seen once. Sequences were obtained from PBMCs. The receptors shown here come from a woman between 40 and 55 years old in good health and CMV-seropositive.

The rearrangement uses TRBV11-3 and TRBJ1-1; the match to TRBD1 covers 8 bases. CDR1 and CDR2 from the germline V gene are SGHNT and YENEEA. The CDR3 extends over 13 amino acids. J was trimmed by 4 bases and V by 5 bases; bases with no gene match: 3. In DNA, the CDR3 is TGTGCCAGCAGCCAGGACAGGGCCACTGAAGCTTTCTTT. It encodes CASSQDRATEAFF. The complete variable domain, with remaining parts taken from reference TRBV11-3 and TRBJ1-1, reads EAGVVQSPRYKIIEKKQPVAFWCNPISGHNTLYWYLQNLGQGPELLIRYENEEAVDDSQLPKDRFSAERLKGVDSTLKIQPAELGDSAVYLCASSQDRATEAFFGQGTRLTVV.

This clone was seen only a few times. The V and J genes are TRBV7-9 and TRBJ1-1; tentative D call: TRBD1 (6 bases). Germline lookup yields CDR1 SEHNR and CDR2 FQNEAQ (reference sequence). The CDR3 loop spans 15 amino acids. The ends were cut back, 1 base at V and 3 bases at J, with 12 bases in the middle. DNA of the CDR3: TGTGCCAGCAGCTTAGTGGGGGGGCTGGACACTGAAGCTTTCTTT. Protein sequence: CASSLVGGLDTEAFF.

This clone appeared a few times. This chain links TRBV19 with TRBJ2-2, with 9 bases fitting TRBD1. This CDR3 has 14 amino acids. With 7 bases clipped from V and 8 bases from J, the junction kept 8 bases outside the gene matches. CDR1 is LNHDA and CDR2 is SQIVND in the germline V gene (reference sequence). The DNA for the CDR3 is TGTGCCAGTACCCCCCTGGACAGGGGTGGGGAGCTGTTTTTT. Translated: CASTPLDRGGELFF.

This sequence joins TRBV7-2 and TRBJ2-4; 9 bases are shared with TRBD1. The V gene's germline CDR1 is SGHTA and CDR2 FQGNSA. This CDR3 region has 15 residues. V was pared by 3 bases and J by 2 bases, with 2 bases of the junction left unmatched. This CDR3 is CASSFGTGTKNIQYF. The CDR3 DNA reads as TGTGCCAGCAGCTTCGGGACAGGGACCAAAAACATTCAGTACTTC.

The rearrangement links TRBV6-1 to TRBJ1-1, with a weak D call TRBD1 (6 bases). Germline CDR1 MNHNS, CDR2 SASEGT. The CDR3 runs to 13 residues. V lost 5 bases and J 6 bases, leaving 13 bases between the germline ends. In nucleotides, the CDR3 is TGTGCCAGCAGTCAGGGGTTGGACGCTGAAGCTTTCTTT. Translation: CASSQGLDAEAFF.

The rearrangement links TRBV4-1 to TRBJ2-5, with 7 bases aligning to TRBD2. This CDR3 is built from 14 residues. J gave up 9 bases and V 1 base, and 8 bases lay outside the gene matches. CDR1 MGHRA and CDR2 YSYEKL come from the germline V gene. CDR3 sequence (DNA): TGCGCCAGCAGCCAAGGGACTAGTGCTTTGGCCCAGTACTTC. This encodes CASSQGTSALAQYF.

The V call is TRBV10-3, the J call TRBJ1-2, with TRBD1 matching over 10 bases. This CDR3 is 16 amino acids long. The germline V gene has CDR1 ENHRY and CDR2 SYGVKD. J gave up 3 bases and V 2 bases, and 6 bases lay outside the gene matches. The CDR3 bases are TGTGCCATCAGTGAGCCTGGACAGGGGGTGTACTATGGCTACACCTTC. Translated, it gives CAISEPGQGVYYGYTF.

Comment on this clone: Other nucleotide sequences from this sample produce the same CDR3. The chain links TRBV5-1 to TRBJ2-1; TRBD2 matches at 10 bases. Germline CDR1 is SGHRS and CDR2 is YFSETQ. V lost 0 bases to trimming and J lost 7 bases; unmatched junction nucleotides: 4. The CDR3 totals 15 residues. The CDR3 nucleotides read TGCGCCAGCAGCTTGGGTCTAGCGGGAGTTAATGAGCAGTTCTTC. It encodes CASSLGLAGVNEQFF.

In this sample, this clone turned up once. The chain uses TRBV27 and TRBJ2-5; a weak D match, TRBD2 (6 bases). The V gene's germline CDR1 is MNHEY and CDR2 SMNVEV (reference sequence). The V gene lost 2 bases and the J gene lost 4 bases, with 11 bases spanning the gap. The CDR3 spans 14 residues. The CDR3, as DNA: TGTGCCAGCAGTTTAGGAGGGGATCGAGAGACCCAGTACTTC. Amino acid sequence: CASSLGGDRETQYF.

CDR3 in amino acids: CASSLERIERANVLTF. CDR3 nucleotide sequence: TGCGCCAGCAGCTTGGAGCGAATCGAGAGGGCCAACGTCCTGACTTTC. The chain carries TRBV5-1 and TRBJ2-6; no clear D. This CDR3 spans 16 amino acids. CDR1 is SGHRS, CDR2 YFSETQ, per germline. V lost 0 bases and J 5 bases, leaving 12 bases between the germline ends.

The chain has TRBV5-1 and TRBJ1-1; TRBD1 is a possible D gene (5 bases). CDR1 is SGHRS and CDR2 is YFSETQ in the germline V gene. This CDR3 region has 13 residues. Trimming removed 4 bases at V and 3 bases at J, with 10 bases between. The CDR3 DNA is TGCGCCAGCAGCCCCCAGACAGACACTGAAGCTTTCTTT. It yields the protein CASSPQTDTEAFF.

This chain uses TRBV19 with TRBJ2-7; 8 bases align to TRBD1. Germline V gives CDR1 LNHDA, CDR2 SQIVND (reference sequence). V lost 3 bases, J lost 3 bases, and 7 bases stayed unmatched. This CDR3 contains 15 residues. The CDR3 region has the DNA TGTGCCAGTAGTATTGGGCAGGGGGCCTACTACGAGCAGTACTTC. Amino acid sequence: CASSIGQGAYYEQYF.

The DNA of the CDR3 is TGTGCCAGCAGTTTATGGGCAGGGGATGAGCAGTTCTTC. Translating it yields CASSLWAGDEQFF. The chain joins TRBV28 to TRBJ2-1; D might be TRBD1 (6 bases). CDR3 length: 13 amino acids. The V and J ends lost 0 bases and 8 bases respectively, with 8 bases between them. The germline gives CDR1 MDHEN, CDR2 SYDVKM.